The next 27 T cell receptor beta chains were all read from a single sample in a study of T-cell memory formation after mild COVID-19. TCRdb independently ran MiXCR on the 5' RACE reads; one entry per CDR3 protein. The sample shows some 450,000 distinct CDR3 sequences, around 20% of them seen only once. The sample consisted of PBMCs or a T cell subset sorted from them (not recorded which). These receptors all stem from an adult woman who had mild COVID-19 (a few samples of this study predate the infection). Cell type and time point are not known.

Ten or more counts support this clonotype. V and J are TRBV29-1 and TRBJ1-2; D may be TRBD1 (6 bases). Germline loops: CDR1 SQVTM, CDR2 ANQGSEA. With 7 bases removed from V and 7 bases from J, the gap between germline ends came to 13 bases. CDR3 size: 11 residues. The CDR3 DNA follows: TGCAGCGCTGGGACACTCCCTGGCTACACCTTC. Translating gives CSAGTLPGYTF.

This clonotype showed up just a few times. This rearrangement joins TRBV7-8 to TRBJ1-2; D might be TRBD1 (5 bases). Germline V gene data show CDR1 as SGHVS and CDR2 as FQNEAQ. This CDR3 spans 15 amino acids. The V gene lost 1 base and the J gene lost 3 bases, with 12 bases spanning the gap. As DNA, the CDR3 is TGTGCCAGCAGCTTAGGACAGAACGACTACTATGGCTACACCTTC. It yields the protein CASSLGQNDYYGYTF.

This clonotype was found a few times. The CDR3: CASRAGAGVFEQFF. The DNA of the CDR3 is TGTGCCAGCAGGGCGGGGGCCGGGGTTTTTGAGCAGTTCTTC. This chain links TRBV7-3 with TRBJ2-1, with D tentatively TRBD2 (7 bases). Germline V gives CDR1 SGHTA, CDR2 FQGTGA. The CDR3 contains 14 residues. V lost 6 bases and J lost 9, with 18 bases in between.

The chain is built from TRBV5-5 and TRBJ2-7, with TRBD1 matching 7 bases. There are 15 residues in the CDR3. The germline CDR1 and CDR2 sequences are SGHKS and YYEKEE (reference sequence). Losses at the gene ends were 2 bases for V and 3 bases for J; bases not matched to a gene: 8. CDR3 sequence reads: CASSFDGTAIYEQYF. In DNA, the CDR3 is TGTGCCAGCAGCTTTGATGGGACAGCTATCTACGAGCAGTACTTC. The variable domain in full, completed from reference TRBV5-5 and TRBJ2-7, reads DAGVTQSPTHLIKTRGQQVTLRCSPISGHKSVSWYQQVLGQGPQFIFQYYEKEERGRGNFPDRFSARQFPNYSSELNVNALLLGDSALYLCASSFDGTAIYEQYFGPGTRLTVT.

This clonotype was observed a few times. This chain connects TRBV2 to TRBJ2-3; 7 bases match TRBD2. Germline CDR1 and CDR2: SNHLY and FYNNEI. The CDR3 runs 14 residues. V shed 8 bases, J shed 2 bases, and the junction held 7 bases outside the gene matches. CDR3 loop: CASANGGTTDTQYF. The CDR3 DNA follows: TGTGCCAGCGCCAACGGGGGGACCACAGATACGCAGTATTTT.

The chain has TRBV20-1 and TRBJ1-2; a weak D match, TRBD1 (5 bases). From germline, CDR1 is DFQATT and CDR2 SNEGSKA (reference sequence). V lost 4 bases to trimming and J lost 6 bases, with 21 bases between them. The CDR3 has 15 residues. In DNA, the CDR3 is TGCAGTGCTATGCAGTGGGGCGCGTTAGTGAATGGCTACACCTTC. It codes for CSAMQWGALVNGYTF.

The chain joins TRBV5-6 to TRBJ2-3; 7 bases match TRBD2. The trim removed 1 base at V and 5 bases at J, leaving 13 bases unmatched. The CDR3 is 17 residues long. Germline CDR1 is SGHDT and CDR2 is YYEEEE. The CDR3, as DNA: TGTGCCAGCAGCTTGTTCGTGGGAGGGAGTGTCGTAGATACGCAGTATTTT. Protein sequence: CASSLFVGGSVVDTQYF.

The rearrangement joins TRBV11-3 to TRBJ2-1; 16 bases are a match to TRBD2. Germline V gives CDR1 SGHNT, CDR2 YENEEA. The CDR3 runs to 19 residues. V lost 4 bases to trimming and J lost 7 bases; unmatched junction nucleotides: 13. The CDR3, as DNA: TGTGCCAGCAGCTCCAGACAGGGGACTAGCGGGAGGGCCTCAAATGAGCAGTTCTTC. Its protein is CASSSRQGTSGRASNEQFF.

CDR3 sequence: CASSSGRGVHEQYF. CDR3 DNA sequence: TGTGCCAGCAGCTCAGGACGGGGGGTCCACGAGCAGTACTTC. The chain carries TRBV7-2 and TRBJ2-7; 7 bases are shared with TRBD2. CDR1 SGHTA and CDR2 FQGNSA come from the germline V gene. The J segment lost 5 bases and the V segment lost 4 bases, leaving 8 bases of the junction unmatched. The CDR3 is 14 residues long.

This chain links TRBV24-1 with TRBJ1-5; D remains ambiguous. Germline CDR1 reads KGHDR; CDR2 reads SFDVKD. Trimming stripped 5 bases from V and 2 bases from J, with 6 bases between. CDR3 length: 13 residues. In DNA, the CDR3 is TGTGCCACCAGTGGGCTTGGCAATCAGCCCCAGCATTTT. Its protein product is CATSGLGNQPQHF.

This clonotype has just a few counts. In DNA form, the CDR3 reads TGCAGTGCCAGACCTATTCCCGACAGCTACTCTGGAAACACCATATATTTT. This encodes CSARPIPDSYSGNTIYF. This sequence joins TRBV20-1 and TRBJ1-3; a weak D match, TRBD1 (5 bases). The CDR3 is made up of 17 amino acids. V lost 6 bases, J lost 0 bases, and 21 bases lay in between. Germline CDR1 is DFQATT and CDR2 is SNEGSKA (reference sequence).

This clonotype was seen only a few times. The chain recombines TRBV7-2 with TRBJ2-7; D may be TRBD1 or TRBD2 (5 bases each). Trimming removed 5 bases from V and 2 bases from J, with 13 bases in between. The CDR3 covers 14 residues. CDR1 is SGHTA and CDR2 is FQGNSA in the germline V gene. The CDR3 protein is CASSPRGVTYEQYF. The CDR3 bases are TGTGCCAGCAGCCCGAGAGGGGTAACCTACGAGCAGTACTTC.

This clonotype was picked up a small number of times. The rearrangement joins TRBV12-3 or TRBV12-4 to TRBJ1-4, with D possibly TRBD1 on 5 matching bases. V lost 4 bases to trimming and J lost 3 bases, with 12 bases between them. The CDR3 runs 15 residues. CDR3 region: CASSSRVGANEKLFF. CDR3 DNA sequence: TGTGCCAGCAGTTCCAGGGTTGGTGCTAATGAAAAACTGTTTTTT.

J is TRBJ1-1 and V is TRBV3-1; no clear D. Per the germline V gene, CDR1 is LGHDT and CDR2 is YNNKEL (reference sequence). The CDR3 loop spans 17 amino acids. V was shortened by 4 bases and J by 5 bases, with 23 bases between the two germline ends. The CDR3 protein is CASSRPRDAGSGTEAFF. DNA for the CDR3: TGTGCCAGCAGCCGACCTCGGGATGCAGGAAGTGGGACTGAAGCTTTCTTT.

This clonotype was recorded a few times. The chain combines TRBV24-1 with TRBJ2-5, with 7 bases identical to TRBD2. The J segment lost 4 bases and the V segment lost 5 bases, leaving 9 bases of the junction unmatched. CDR3 length: 15 residues. The germline CDR1 and CDR2 sequences are KGHDR and SFDVKD. The CDR3 region is CATSGSGEGRETQYF. CDR3 nucleotide sequence: TGTGCCACCAGTGGTTCCGGGGAGGGGCGAGAGACCCAGTACTTC.

The chain links TRBV24-1 to TRBJ2-3; D is possibly TRBD2 (6 bases). The CDR3 contains 13 residues. V lost 4 bases, J lost 4 bases, and 8 bases lay in between. CDR1 is KGHDR, CDR2 SFDVKD, per germline. This chain's CDR3 is CATSDPGADTQYF. In DNA, the CDR3 is TGTGCCACCAGTGACCCGGGGGCAGATACGCAGTATTTT.

This clonotype has a handful of counts. This chain joins TRBV2 and TRBJ2-3, with a tentative D call TRBD2 (6 bases). The CDR3 is 14 amino acids. CDR1 SNHLY and CDR2 FYNNEI come from the germline V gene. Trimming took 9 bases from V and 9 from J, leaving 22 bases between them. CDR3 in amino acids: CASGSGGTLSTQYF. The CDR3 DNA follows: TGTGCCAGTGGGAGTGGGGGGACCCTCAGCACGCAGTATTTT.

V gene TRBV15 combines with J gene TRBJ2-5; TRBD1 is a possible D gene (5 bases). CDR1 is LNHNV, CDR2 YYDKDF, per germline (reference sequence). Trimming shortened V by 8 bases and J by 5 bases, and 18 bases separated the two germline ends. The CDR3 loop spans 14 amino acids. The CDR3 region is CATRPGAGRETQYF. CDR3 DNA sequence: TGTGCCACCCGCCCTGGGGCAGGGCGGGAGACCCAGTACTTC.

V is TRBV11-2 and J is TRBJ1-1; D is unresolved. Germline CDR1 reads SGHAT; CDR2 reads FQNNGV. CDR3 size: 16 residues. The ends were cut back, 2 bases at V and 6 bases at J, with 19 bases in the middle. The CDR3 protein is CASSLTPGGSKAEAFF. The CDR3 DNA reads TGTGCCAGCAGCTTAACACCAGGAGGGTCTAAGGCTGAAGCTTTCTTT.

This clonotype was seen at least ten times. The chain has TRBV14 and TRBJ2-5, with TRBD2 matching 11 bases. The CDR3 spans 20 residues. J lost 5 bases, V lost 0 bases, and 17 bases had no gene match. Germline V gene lookup returns CDR1 SGHDN and CDR2 FVKESK. The DNA of the CDR3 is TGTGCCAGCAGCCAAGATCATAGTATTACTAGCGGGGGCCCCGGGGAGACCCAGTACTTC. Protein product: CASSQDHSITSGGPGETQYF.

This clonotype was seen ten or more times. The chain recombines TRBV9 with TRBJ2-1, with D possibly matching TRBD2 (6 bases). The length of the CDR3 is 13 residues. Trimming removed 2 bases at V and 4 bases at J, with 7 bases between. In germline, CDR1 is SGDLS, CDR2 YYNGEE. The CDR3 bases are TGTGCCAGCAGCGTGGCGGGGTACAATGAGCAGTTCTTC. It yields the protein CASSVAGYNEQFF.

This clonotype occurred a few times. The rearrangement uses TRBV9 and TRBJ2-4, with 10 bases identical to TRBD2. CDR1 and CDR2 (germline): SGDLS, YYNGEE. This CDR3 is 19 amino acids long. V shed 0 bases and J 7 bases; nucleotides not matched to a gene: 16. The CDR3 spells CASSVAPIAGGHGGNIQYF. In DNA form, the CDR3 reads TGTGCCAGCAGCGTAGCCCCTATAGCGGGGGGACACGGAGGGAACATTCAGTACTTC. The full variable domain, in which reference TRBV9 and TRBJ2-4 provide the parts outside the CDR3, is DSGVTQTPKHLITATGQRVTLRCSPRSGDLSVYWYQQSLDQGLQFLIQYYNGEERAKGNILERFSAQQFPDLHSELNLSSLELGDSALYFCASSVAPIAGGHGGNIQYFGAGTRLSVL.

The rearrangement joins TRBV14 to TRBJ1-2; D is perhaps TRBD1 (5 bases). V was shortened by 3 bases and J by 4 bases, with 12 bases between the two germline ends. There are 14 residues in the CDR3. The germline gives CDR1 SGHDN, CDR2 FVKESK. The CDR3 protein is CASSHTGDGYGYTF. Written as DNA, the CDR3 is TGTGCCAGCAGCCATACAGGAGACGGCTATGGCTACACCTTC.

This CDR3 is CASSQDWSGKQPQHF. CDR3 bases: TGTGCCAGCAGCCAAGATTGGTCAGGGAAACAGCCCCAGCATTTT. The rearrangement joins TRBV4-2 to TRBJ1-5, with a possible D match to TRBD1 (5 bases). This CDR3 region has 15 residues. Germline values: CDR1 LGHNA, CDR2 YNFKEQ. Trimming cost V 0 bases and J 7 bases, with 13 bases left between them.

This sequence joins TRBV20-1 and TRBJ1-1, with a weak D call TRBD1 (5 bases). V shed 6 bases and J shed 11 bases, with 13 bases lying between them. The CDR3 loop spans 10 amino acids. Germline assignment: CDR1 DFQATT and CDR2 SNEGSKA (reference sequence). Written as DNA, the CDR3 is TGCAGTGCCAGACAGTGGGGGGCTTTCTTT. It yields the protein CSARQWGAFF.

This clonotype was counted a few times. V usage is TRBV6-6 and J usage is TRBJ2-7; no firm D call. Trimming pared 6 bases from V and 2 bases from J, leaving 8 bases between. In germline, CDR1 is MNHNY, CDR2 SVGAGI (reference sequence). This CDR3 has 12 residues. CDR3 amino acids: CASRPQTYEQYF. As DNA, the CDR3 is TGTGCCAGCAGACCACAGACCTACGAGCAGTACTTC.

The chain couples TRBV7-3 to TRBJ2-1; 10 nucleotides line up with TRBD2. After removal of 3 bases from V and 4 bases from J, the junction contained 3 bases not matched to a gene. The CDR3 contains 15 residues. From germline, CDR1 is SGHTA and CDR2 FQGTGA. CDR3 residues: CASSFRTSGYNEQFF. The DNA of the CDR3 is TGTGCCAGCAGCTTTCGGACTAGCGGATACAATGAGCAGTTCTTC. Drawing the rest from reference TRBV7-3 and TRBJ2-1, the complete variable domain is GAGVSQTPSNKVTEKGKYVELRCDPISGHTALYWYRQSLGQGPEFLIYFQGTGAADDSGLPNDRFFAVRPEGSVSTLKIQRTERGDSAVYLCASSFRTSGYNEQFFGPGTRLTVL.